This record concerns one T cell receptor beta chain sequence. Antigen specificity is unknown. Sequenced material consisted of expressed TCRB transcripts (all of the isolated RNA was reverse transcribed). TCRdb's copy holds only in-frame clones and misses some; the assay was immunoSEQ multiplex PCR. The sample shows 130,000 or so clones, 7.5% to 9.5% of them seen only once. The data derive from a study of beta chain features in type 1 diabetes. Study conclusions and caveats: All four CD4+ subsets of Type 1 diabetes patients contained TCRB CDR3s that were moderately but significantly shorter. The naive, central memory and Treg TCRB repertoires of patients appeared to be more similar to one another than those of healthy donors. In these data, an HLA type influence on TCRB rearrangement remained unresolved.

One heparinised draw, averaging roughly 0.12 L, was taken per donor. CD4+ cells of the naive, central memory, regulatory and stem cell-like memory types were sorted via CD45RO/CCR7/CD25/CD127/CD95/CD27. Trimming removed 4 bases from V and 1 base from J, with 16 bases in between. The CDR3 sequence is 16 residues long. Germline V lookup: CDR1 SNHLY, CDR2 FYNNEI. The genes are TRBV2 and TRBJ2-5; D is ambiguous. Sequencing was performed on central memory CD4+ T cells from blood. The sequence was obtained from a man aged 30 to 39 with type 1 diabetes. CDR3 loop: CASSVRHPEVQETQYF. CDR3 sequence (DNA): TGTGCCAGCAGTGTACGACATCCAGAAGTCCAAGAGACCCAGTACTTC. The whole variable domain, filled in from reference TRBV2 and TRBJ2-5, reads EPEVTQTPSHQVTQMGQEVILRCVPISNHLYFYWYRQILGQKVEFLVSFYNNEISEKSEIFDDQFSVERPDGSNFTLKIRSTKLEDSAMYFCASSVRHPEVQETQYFGPGTRLLVL.